This T cell receptor (beta chain) was identified in a study of T cells in Graves' hyperthyroidism and ophthalmopathy. This clonotype was detected ten times or more. RNA transcripts served as the template for amplifying TCR beta CDR3 regions. RT-PCR in the first round (using the HTBI primer set) targeted the TCR CDR3. Each CDR3 protein is one row after TCRdb ran MiXCR on the multiplex PCR reads. The repertoire has about 290,000 distinct CDR3 sequences, approximately 12% of them found once; the top ten carry 7.5% to 8%. V was trimmed by 5 bases and J by 1 base, leaving 14 bases between them. The CDR3 extends over 16 amino acids. Germline V gene data show CDR1 as SGHTA and CDR2 as FQGTGA.

Material for sequencing was blood. This clonotype was sampled from a woman under 40 with Graves' hyperthyroidism that later progressed to Graves' ophthalmopathy. The chain has TRBV7-3 and TRBJ2-2; D might be TRBD2 (5 bases). CDR3: CASSPINRENTGELFF. The CDR3 nucleotides are TGTGCCAGCAGCCCGATTAACCGGGAGAACACCGGGGAGCTGTTTTTT.